The TCR beta chain described here comes from a study of T-cell reconstitution after alpha-beta-depleted transplantation in children. Study-level results: Several hundred expanded graft clones reportedly were the source of alpha-beta T cells about two months after transplant. Day-60 TCRbeta diversity that was high in some patients was derived from surviving recipient T cells and thymic progenitors. Fresh T-cell production supplied most of the T-cell counts and diversity seen one year after transplant.

Preparation of the TCRbeta library involved a method that used unique molecular identifiers. TCRdb used MiXCR to reprocess the PCR reads, holding one entry per CDR3 protein. The sample includes approximately 1,000,000 distinct CDR3 sequences, about 29% of them seen just once. The CDR3 spans 12 residues. Trimming left V 2 bases short and J 4 bases short, with 7 bases between. CDR1 is SGDLS, CDR2 YYNGEE, per germline. This clonotype has just a few counts. Its antigen remains unknown. This chain joins TRBV9 and TRBJ2-7; D gene unclear. The specimen comprised PBMCs, mostly from graft donor cells, sampled 360 days after TCRalphabeta/CD19-depleted stem cell transplant. The clonotype was recovered from a boy in the first two years of life who had a stem cell transplant for SCID, so the T cells may come from the graft donor. The CDR3 region is CASSVYPYEQYF. The CDR3 coding sequence is TGTGCCAGCAGCGTTTATCCGTACGAGCAGTACTTC.